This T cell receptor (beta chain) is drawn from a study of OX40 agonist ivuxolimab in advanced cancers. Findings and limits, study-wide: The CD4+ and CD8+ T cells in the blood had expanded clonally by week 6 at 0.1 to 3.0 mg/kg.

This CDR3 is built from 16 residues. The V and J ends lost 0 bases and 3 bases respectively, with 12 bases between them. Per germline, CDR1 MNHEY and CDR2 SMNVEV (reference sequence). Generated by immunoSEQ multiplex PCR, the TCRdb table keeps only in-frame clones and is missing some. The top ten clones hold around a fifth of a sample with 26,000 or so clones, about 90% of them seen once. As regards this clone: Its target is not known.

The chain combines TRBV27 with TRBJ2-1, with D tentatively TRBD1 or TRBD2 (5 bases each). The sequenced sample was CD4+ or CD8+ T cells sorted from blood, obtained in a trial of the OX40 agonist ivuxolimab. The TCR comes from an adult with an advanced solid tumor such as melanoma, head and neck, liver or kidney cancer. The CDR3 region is CASSLSGPILYNEQFF. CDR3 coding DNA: TGTGCCAGCAGTTTATCGGGACCCATCCTCTACAATGAGCAGTTCTTC.